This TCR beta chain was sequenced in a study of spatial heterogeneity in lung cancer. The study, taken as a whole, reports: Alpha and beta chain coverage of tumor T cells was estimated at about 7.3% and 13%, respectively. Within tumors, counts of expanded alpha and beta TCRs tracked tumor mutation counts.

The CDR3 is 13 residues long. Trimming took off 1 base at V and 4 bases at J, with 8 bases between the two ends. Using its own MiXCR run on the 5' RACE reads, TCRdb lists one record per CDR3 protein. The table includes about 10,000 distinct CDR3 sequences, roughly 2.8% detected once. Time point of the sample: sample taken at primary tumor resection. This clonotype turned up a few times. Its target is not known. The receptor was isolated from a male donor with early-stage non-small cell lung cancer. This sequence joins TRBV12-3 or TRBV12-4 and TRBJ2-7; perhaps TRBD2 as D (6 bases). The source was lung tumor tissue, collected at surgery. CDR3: CASSLEAGYEQYF. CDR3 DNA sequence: TGTGCCAGCAGTTTAGAAGCGGGTTACGAGCAGTACTTC.